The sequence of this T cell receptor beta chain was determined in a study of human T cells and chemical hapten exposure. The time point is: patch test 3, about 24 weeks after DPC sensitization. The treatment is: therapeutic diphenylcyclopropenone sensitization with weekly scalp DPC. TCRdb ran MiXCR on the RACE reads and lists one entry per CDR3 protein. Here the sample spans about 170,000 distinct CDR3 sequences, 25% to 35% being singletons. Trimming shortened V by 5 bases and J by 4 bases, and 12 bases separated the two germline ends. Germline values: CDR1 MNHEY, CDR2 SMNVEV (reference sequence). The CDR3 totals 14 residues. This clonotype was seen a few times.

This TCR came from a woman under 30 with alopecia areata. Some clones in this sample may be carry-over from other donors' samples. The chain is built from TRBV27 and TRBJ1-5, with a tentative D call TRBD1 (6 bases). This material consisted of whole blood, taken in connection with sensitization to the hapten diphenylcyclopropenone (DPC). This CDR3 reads CASSQRDMNQPQHF. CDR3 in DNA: TGTGCCAGCAGTCAACGGGACATGAATCAGCCCCAGCATTTT.